These 15 T cell receptor beta chains share one sample of origin, sequenced in a study of T cell repertoires in cytomegalovirus infection. For these receptors, no antigen is known. TCRdb used MiXCR to reprocess the reads, holding one entry per CDR3 protein. The sample includes approximately 74,000 distinct CDR3 sequences, roughly 39% of them seen just once. Sequencing used CD8+ T cells from cultured PBMCs, obtained from culture after CMV antigen stimulation. The receptor set was obtained from a human donor in good health (CMV status not recorded). Some clones in this sample may be carry-over from other donors' samples.

This clonotype occurred a few times. This chain connects TRBV20-1 to TRBJ2-1, with 7 bases identical to TRBD1. Germline CDR1 DFQATT, CDR2 SNEGSKA (reference sequence). The length of the CDR3 is 17 residues. V was pared by 0 bases and J by 0 bases, with 8 bases of the junction left unmatched. The CDR3 DNA reads TGCAGTGCTAGAGATTACGGGACAGAGTTCTCCTACAATGAGCAGTTCTTC. It codes for CSARDYGTEFSYNEQFF.

V is TRBV29-1 and J is TRBJ2-7; unclear D gene. The length of the CDR3 is 11 residues. V was trimmed by 4 bases and J by 2 bases, leaving 6 bases between them. Germline-derived CDR1 and CDR2 are SQVTM and ANQGSEA. CDR3 DNA: TGCAGCGTTGGAGAGACCTACGAGCAGTACTTC. Translating gives CSVGETYEQYF.

This sequence joins TRBV18 and TRBJ1-5; the match to TRBD1 covers 7 bases. This CDR3 is built from 17 residues. With V trimmed by 3 bases and J by 2 bases, 10 bases remained unmatched. Germline loops: CDR1 KGHSH, CDR2 LQKENI. Here the CDR3 reads CASSPGDRIDRNQPQHF. The CDR3 coding sequence is TGTGCCAGCTCACCGGGGGACAGAATAGATCGCAATCAGCCCCAGCATTTT.

This clonotype was seen a handful of times. The chain has TRBV7-2 and TRBJ2-3, with 9 bases matching TRBD1. Losses at the gene ends were 5 bases for V and 3 bases for J; bases not matched to a gene: 6. CDR1 and CDR2 (germline): SGHTA, FQGNSA. This CDR3 is 15 amino acids long. The CDR3 DNA sequence: TGTGCCAGCAGCCCTTGGGACAGGGAAACAGATACGCAGTATTTT. As protein: CASSPWDRETDTQYF. The full variable domain, rest sourced from reference TRBV7-2 and TRBJ2-3, is GAGVSQSPSNKVTEKGKDVELRCDPISGHTALYWYRQSLGQGLEFLIYFQGNSAPDKSGLPSDRFSAERTGGSVSTLTIQRTQQEDSAVYLCASSPWDRETDTQYFGPGTRLTVL.

The sample holds many counts of this clonotype. The gene calls are TRBV6-2 or TRBV6-3 and TRBJ1-1, with D tentatively TRBD1 (6 bases). Germline V lookup: CDR1 MNHEY, CDR2 SVGEGT. The CDR3 is 12 residues long. Deletions cut 6 bases from V and 5 bases from J, with 10 bases between. The DNA of the CDR3 is TGTGCCAGCAGGAGAACAGGGACTGAAGCTTTCTTT. Translated: CASRRTGTEAFF.

CDR3 amino acids: CASSSHRGGNEQFF. The CDR3 DNA reads as TGTGCCAGCAGTTCACACAGGGGGGGAAATGAGCAGTTCTTC. This chain joins TRBV27 and TRBJ2-1; D is possibly TRBD1 (8 bases). The ends were cut back, 4 bases at V and 7 bases at J, with 14 bases in the middle. The CDR3 covers 14 residues. Germline CDR1 MNHEY, CDR2 SMNVEV (reference sequence).

There are a few counts of this clonotype. CDR3 residues: CASSMGLQPQHF. The CDR3 DNA is TGTGCCAGCAGTATGGGATTACAGCCCCAGCATTTT. V usage is TRBV12-3 or TRBV12-4 and J usage is TRBJ1-5; D remains ambiguous. V was clipped by 5 bases and J by 7 bases, with 9 bases between them. CDR3 length: 12 amino acids.

This clonotype turned up a few times. The chain couples TRBV7-6 to TRBJ2-7; 8 positions agree with TRBD2. V trimming: 6 bases; J trimming: 3 bases; junction bases outside the gene matches: 10. The V gene's germline CDR1 is SGHVS and CDR2 FNYEAQ. The CDR3 spans 15 residues. CDR3 sequence reads: CASSPRGGTDYEQYF. The CDR3 DNA is TGTGCCAGCAGTCCTCGGGGGGGAACTGACTACGAGCAGTACTTC.

V usage is TRBV28 and J usage is TRBJ2-5, with D possibly called TRBD1 or TRBD2 (6 bases each). The CDR3 extends over 15 amino acids. Trimming removed 4 bases at V and 1 base at J, with 13 bases between. Germline CDR1 is MDHEN and CDR2 is SYDVKM. CDR3 loop: CASSSPSGAQETQYF. CDR3 bases: TGTGCCAGCAGTTCCCCCTCGGGGGCCCAAGAGACCCAGTACTTC. The full variable domain, completed using reference TRBV28 and TRBJ2-5, is DVKVTQSSRYLVKRTGEKVFLECVQDMDHENMFWYRQDPGLGLRLIYFSYDVKMKEKGDIPEGYSVSREKKERFSLILESASTNQTSMYLCASSSPSGAQETQYFGPGTRLLVL.

This chain connects TRBV27 to TRBJ2-7; 7 positions agree with TRBD1. Germline V gene lookup returns CDR1 MNHEY and CDR2 SMNVEV (reference sequence). CDR3 length: 16 residues. V was pared by 5 bases and J by 0 bases, with 10 bases of the junction left unmatched. The CDR3 sequence: CASSTQQGTSSYEQYF. Here the CDR3 DNA reads TGTGCCAGCAGTACCCAACAGGGGACGAGCTCCTACGAGCAGTACTTC.

The rearrangement links TRBV28 to TRBJ2-2, with 7 bases fitting TRBD2. The CDR3 length is 16 residues. Germline CDR1 MDHEN, CDR2 SYDVKM. V dropped 5 bases and J dropped 4; count of bases not matched to a gene: 10. CDR3 sequence reads: CASSRGGKGTTGELFF. DNA for the CDR3: TGTGCCAGCAGTCGCGGGGGAAAAGGCACCACCGGGGAGCTGTTTTTT.

The V and J genes are TRBV7-9 and TRBJ1-1; unclear D gene. The V and J ends lost 4 bases and 7 bases respectively, with 13 bases between them. CDR3 length: 13 residues. CDR1 and CDR2 (germline): SEHNR, FQNEAQ (reference sequence). CDR3 bases: TGTGCCAGCAGCTCTTCACTCTCGGGTGAAGCTTTCTTT. This sequence encodes CASSSSLSGEAFF.

This rearrangement joins TRBV7-6 to TRBJ2-7; D is undetermined. Looked up from germline, CDR1 is SGHVS and CDR2 is FNYEAQ. V lost 5 bases, J lost 5 bases, and 10 bases lay in between. The CDR3 spans 12 residues. The CDR3 sequence is CASSARQNEQYF. DNA of the CDR3: TGTGCCAGCAGCGCCCGGCAAAACGAGCAGTACTTC.

This clonotype was counted only a few times. The CDR3 protein is CASSPRQGNTEAFF. CDR3 coding DNA: TGCGCCAGCAGCCCCCGACAGGGGAACACTGAAGCTTTCTTT. J is TRBJ1-1 and V is TRBV4-1, with TRBD1 matching 7 bases. Germline loops: CDR1 MGHRA, CDR2 YSYEKL. This CDR3 region has 14 residues. V lost 4 bases and J lost 1; bases outside the gene matches: 3.

Comment on this clonotype: A much larger clonotype is one base distant, so this may be a read error. The chain links TRBV7-6 to TRBJ2-1, with 7 bases aligning to TRBD1. From germline, CDR1 is SGHVS and CDR2 FNYEAQ. Trimming removed 5 bases from V and 4 bases from J; junction bases left unmatched: 5. The CDR3 runs 14 residues. The CDR3 sequence: CASSPGTEYNEQFF. As DNA, the CDR3 is TGTGCCAGCAGCCCCGGGACAGAGTACAATGAGCAGTTCTTC.